The TCR beta chain under discussion was sequenced for a study of blood T cells in healthy people across ages. PCR was performed a second time for about 7 to 12 cycles using a sample-barcoded 5' primer and a J-beta primer mix. Each single sample gave us at least 3 million CDR3-containing paired-end reads. TCRdb ran MiXCR on the 5' RACE reads and lists one entry per CDR3 protein. The sample yields 780,000 or so distinct CDR3 sequences, 56% seen once. Of note for this clonotype: Its antigen is unknown.

This CDR3 is 14 amino acids long. V was clipped by 3 bases and J by 3 bases, with 12 bases between them. Germline CDR1 SNHLY, CDR2 FYNNEI. Whole-study findings and limits: Long-lived donors exceeded aged donors in naive CD4+ cells and diversity. As naive T cell percentage varied, TCR beta diversity correlated strongly with it.

The receptor was derived from a man between 35 and 55 years old in good health. The J gene is TRBJ2-7, the V gene TRBV2, with D possibly matching TRBD1 (5 bases). The source material was blood. The chain's CDR3 is CASSESRTNYEQYF. The CDR3 bases are TGTGCCAGCAGTGAGAGTCGGACAAACTACGAGCAGTACTTC.